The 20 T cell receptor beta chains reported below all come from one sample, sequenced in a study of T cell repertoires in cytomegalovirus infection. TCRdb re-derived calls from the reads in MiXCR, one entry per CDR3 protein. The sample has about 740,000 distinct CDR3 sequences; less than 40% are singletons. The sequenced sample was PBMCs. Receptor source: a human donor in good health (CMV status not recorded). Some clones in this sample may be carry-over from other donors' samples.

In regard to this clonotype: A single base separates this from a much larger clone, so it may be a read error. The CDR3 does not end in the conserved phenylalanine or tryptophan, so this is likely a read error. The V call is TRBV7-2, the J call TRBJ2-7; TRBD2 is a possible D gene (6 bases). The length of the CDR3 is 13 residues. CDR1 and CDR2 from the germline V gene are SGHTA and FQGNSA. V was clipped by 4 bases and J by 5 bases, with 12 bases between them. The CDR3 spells CASSSGLRHEQYL. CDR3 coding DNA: TGTGCCAGCAGCTCGGGACTCCGCCACGAGCAGTACTTA.

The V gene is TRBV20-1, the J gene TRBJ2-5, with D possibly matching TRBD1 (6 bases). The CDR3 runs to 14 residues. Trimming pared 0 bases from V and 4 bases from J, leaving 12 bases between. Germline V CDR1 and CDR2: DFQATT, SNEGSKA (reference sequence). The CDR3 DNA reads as TGCAGTGCTAGAGATAAAACAGGGAGAGAGACCCAGTACTTC. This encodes CSARDKTGRETQYF.

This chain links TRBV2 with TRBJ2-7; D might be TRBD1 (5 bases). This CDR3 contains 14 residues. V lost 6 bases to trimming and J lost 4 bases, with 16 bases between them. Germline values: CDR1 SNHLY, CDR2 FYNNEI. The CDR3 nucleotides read TGTGCCAGCAGCCCTGGGGCGCGTCCGTACGAGCAGTACTTC. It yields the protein CASSPGARPYEQYF.

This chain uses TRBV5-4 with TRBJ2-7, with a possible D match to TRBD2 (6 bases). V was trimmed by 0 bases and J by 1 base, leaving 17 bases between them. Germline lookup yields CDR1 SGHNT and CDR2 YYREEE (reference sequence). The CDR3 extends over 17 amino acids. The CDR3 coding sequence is TGTGCCAGCAGCTTGGAAGTCCCCTGGGACTCTTCCTACGAGCAGTACTTC. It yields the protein CASSLEVPWDSSYEQYF.

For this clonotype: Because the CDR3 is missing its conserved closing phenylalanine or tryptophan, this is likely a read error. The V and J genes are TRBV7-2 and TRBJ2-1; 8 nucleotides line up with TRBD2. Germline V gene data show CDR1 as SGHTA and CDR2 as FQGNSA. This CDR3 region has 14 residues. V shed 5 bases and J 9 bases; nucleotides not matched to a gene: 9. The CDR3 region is CASSLGGAGGEQFC. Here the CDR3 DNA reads TGTGCCAGCAGCCTCGGGGGGGCTGGCGGTGAGCAGTTCTGC.

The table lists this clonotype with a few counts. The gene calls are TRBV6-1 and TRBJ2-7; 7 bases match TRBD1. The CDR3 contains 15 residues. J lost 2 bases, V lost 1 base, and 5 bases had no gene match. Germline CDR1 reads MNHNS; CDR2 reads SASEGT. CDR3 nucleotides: TGTGCCAGCAGTGAAGAACGGACAGGAGCCTACGAGCAGTACTTC. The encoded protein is CASSEERTGAYEQYF.

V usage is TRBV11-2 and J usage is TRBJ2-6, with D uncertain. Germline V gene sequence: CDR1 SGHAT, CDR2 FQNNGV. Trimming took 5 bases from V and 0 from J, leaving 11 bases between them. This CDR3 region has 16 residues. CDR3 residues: CASSPKVRSGANVLTF. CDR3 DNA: TGTGCCAGCAGCCCGAAGGTGCGCTCTGGGGCCAACGTCCTGACTTTC.

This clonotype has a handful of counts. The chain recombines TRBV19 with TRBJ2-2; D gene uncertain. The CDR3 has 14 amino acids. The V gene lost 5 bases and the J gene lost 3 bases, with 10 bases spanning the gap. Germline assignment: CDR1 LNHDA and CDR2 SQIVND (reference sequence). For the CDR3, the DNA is TGTGCCAGTAGTTCCCCGACTGACACCGGGGAGCTGTTTTTT. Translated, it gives CASSSPTDTGELFF.

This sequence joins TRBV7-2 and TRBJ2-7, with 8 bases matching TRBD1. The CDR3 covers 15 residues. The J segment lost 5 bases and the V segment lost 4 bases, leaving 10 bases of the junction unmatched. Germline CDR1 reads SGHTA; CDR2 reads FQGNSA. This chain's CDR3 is CASSSQGASGHEQYF. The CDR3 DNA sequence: TGTGCCAGCAGCTCTCAGGGGGCGAGTGGGCACGAGCAGTACTTC. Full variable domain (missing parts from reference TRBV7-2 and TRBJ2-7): GAGVSQSPSNKVTEKGKDVELRCDPISGHTALYWYRQSLGQGLEFLIYFQGNSAPDKSGLPSDRFSAERTGGSVSTLTIQRTQQEDSAVYLCASSSQGASGHEQYFGPGTRLTVT.

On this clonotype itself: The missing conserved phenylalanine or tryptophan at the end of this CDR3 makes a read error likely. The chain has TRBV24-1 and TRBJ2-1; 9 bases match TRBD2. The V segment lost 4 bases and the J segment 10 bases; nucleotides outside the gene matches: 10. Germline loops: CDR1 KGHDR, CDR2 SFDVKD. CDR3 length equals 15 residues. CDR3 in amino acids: CATSDGAGGTKEQFL. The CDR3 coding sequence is TGTGCCACCAGTGACGGAGCGGGAGGTACCAAGGAGCAGTTCTTG.

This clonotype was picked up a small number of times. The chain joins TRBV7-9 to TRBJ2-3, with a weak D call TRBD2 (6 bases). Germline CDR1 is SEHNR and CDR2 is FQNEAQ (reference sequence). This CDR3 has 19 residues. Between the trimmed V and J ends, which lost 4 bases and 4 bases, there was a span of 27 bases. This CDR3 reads CASSSWTSGTSKGPDTQYF. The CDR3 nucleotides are TGTGCCAGCAGCTCGTGGACCAGTGGAACTAGCAAAGGCCCAGATACGCAGTATTTT.

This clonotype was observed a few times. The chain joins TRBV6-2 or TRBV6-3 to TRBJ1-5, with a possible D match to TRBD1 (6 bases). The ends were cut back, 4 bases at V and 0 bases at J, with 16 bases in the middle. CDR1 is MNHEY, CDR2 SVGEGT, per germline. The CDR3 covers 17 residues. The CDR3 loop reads CASSSGRTEYSNQPQHF. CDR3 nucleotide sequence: TGTGCCAGCAGTTCAGGACGGACAGAATATAGCAATCAGCCCCAGCATTTT.

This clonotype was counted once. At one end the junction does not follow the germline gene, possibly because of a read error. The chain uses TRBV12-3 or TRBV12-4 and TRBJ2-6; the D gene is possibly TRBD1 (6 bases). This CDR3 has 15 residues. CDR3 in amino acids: CASSSQGSGANVLNF. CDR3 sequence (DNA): TGTGCCAGCAGTTCACAGGGTTCTGGGGCCAACGTCCTGAATTTC.

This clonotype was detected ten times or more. The CDR3 is CAISESKRSSYNEQFF. The CDR3 nucleotides read TGTGCCATCAGTGAGTCCAAACGGAGCTCCTACAATGAGCAGTTCTTC. This sequence joins TRBV10-3 and TRBJ2-1; D remains unclear. The CDR3 is 16 residues long. Germline V gene data show CDR1 as ENHRY and CDR2 as SYGVKD. V was pared by 0 bases and J by 0 bases, with 9 bases between.

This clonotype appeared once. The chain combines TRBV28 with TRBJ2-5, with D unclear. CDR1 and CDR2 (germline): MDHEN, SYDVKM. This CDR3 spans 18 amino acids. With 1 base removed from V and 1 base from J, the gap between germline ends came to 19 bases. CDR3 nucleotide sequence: TGTGCCAGCAGTTTATATTTAATGGGGTTGGGCCTCCAAGAGACCCAGTACTTC. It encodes CASSLYLMGLGLQETQYF. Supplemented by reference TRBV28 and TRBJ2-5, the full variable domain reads DVKVTQSSRYLVKRTGEKVFLECVQDMDHENMFWYRQDPGLGLRLIYFSYDVKMKEKGDIPEGYSVSREKKERFSLILESASTNQTSMYLCASSLYLMGLGLQETQYFGPGTRLLVL.

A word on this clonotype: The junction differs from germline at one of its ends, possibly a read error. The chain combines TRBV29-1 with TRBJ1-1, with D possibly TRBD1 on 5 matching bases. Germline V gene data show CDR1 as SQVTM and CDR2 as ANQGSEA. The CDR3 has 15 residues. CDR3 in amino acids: CSVEDFRGLNPEAFF. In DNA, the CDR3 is TGCAGCGTTGAAGATTTTCGGGGCCTGAACCCTGAAGCTTTCTTT.

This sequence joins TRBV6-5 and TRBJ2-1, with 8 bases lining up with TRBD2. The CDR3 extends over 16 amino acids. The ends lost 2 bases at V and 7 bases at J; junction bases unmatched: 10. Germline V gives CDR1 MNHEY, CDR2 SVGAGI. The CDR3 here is CASSYGGAGGRNEQFF. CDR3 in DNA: TGTGCCAGCAGTTACGGAGGCGCGGGGGGTCGGAATGAGCAGTTCTTC.

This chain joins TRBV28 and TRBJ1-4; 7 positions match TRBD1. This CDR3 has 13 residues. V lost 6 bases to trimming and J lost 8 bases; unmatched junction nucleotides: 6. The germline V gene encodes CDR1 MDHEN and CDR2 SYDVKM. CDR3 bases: TGTGCCAGCAGGCCGACAGGGATGGAAAAACTGTTTTTT. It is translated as CASRPTGMEKLFF.

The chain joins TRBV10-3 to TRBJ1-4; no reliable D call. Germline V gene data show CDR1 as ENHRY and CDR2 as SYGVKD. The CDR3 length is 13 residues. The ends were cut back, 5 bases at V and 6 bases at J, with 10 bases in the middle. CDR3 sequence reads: CAISTSFDEKLFF. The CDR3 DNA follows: TGTGCCATCAGTACTTCTTTCGATGAAAAACTGTTTTTT.

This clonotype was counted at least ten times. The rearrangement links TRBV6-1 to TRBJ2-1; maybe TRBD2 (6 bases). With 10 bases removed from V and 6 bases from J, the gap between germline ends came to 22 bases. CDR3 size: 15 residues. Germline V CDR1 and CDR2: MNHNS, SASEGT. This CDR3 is CATDLLGGKRNEQFF. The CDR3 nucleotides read TGTGCCACAGACTTGTTGGGGGGTAAGCGCAATGAGCAGTTCTTC.